This T cell receptor beta chain was recovered during a study of regulatory T cells in long-lasting Graves disease. The CDR3 contains 12 residues. Germline values: CDR1 MNHNS, CDR2 SASEGT. Trimming took 9 bases from V and 6 from J; bases not matched to a gene: 7. According to the study, TCR beta libraries were built with iRepertoire HTBI primers and CDR3-region Arm-PCR. TCRdb re-analysed the multiplex PCR reads in MiXCR, keeping a single row per CDR3 protein. The sample lists about 240,000 distinct CDR3 sequences, 20% seen once, with 14% in the top ten. Time point specified: newly diagnosed GD, antithyroid drugs for less than 3 months. PBMC-derived RNA was used for the TCR library.

The TCR comes from a female donor with Graves disease. Sequenced material: peripheral blood mononuclear cells (PBMCs), taken at new diagnosis, from a patient treated with antithyroid drugs. The chain is built from TRBV6-1 and TRBJ2-7, with 8 positions matching TRBD1. The CDR3 region has the DNA TGTGCCAGTGGGGACAGGCGAGGCGAGCAGTACTTC. Translated: CASGDRRGEQYF.